A selection of T cell receptor beta chains follows, all from one sample in a study of T cells in Graves' hyperthyroidism and ophthalmopathy. TCRdb fed the multiplex PCR reads into MiXCR, producing one record per CDR3 protein. The sample includes hundreds of thousands of distinct CDR3 sequences, roughly 14% of them seen just once. Material: blood. Receptors originate from a woman aged 25-40 years with Graves' hyperthyroidism that later progressed to Graves' ophthalmopathy. Both conserved end residues are part of each CDR3. The D gene is left open where the match is weak. Clone size is not always given. Where it is, it says once, few, many or a class for expanded clones.

J gene: TRBJ1-2; V gene: TRBV7-2; D gene: NA; clone size: few; CDR3 protein: CASSSSRVYGYTF; CDR3 DNA: TGTGCCAGCAGCTCGAGTCGGGTCTATGGCTACACCTTC
J gene: TRBJ2-7; V gene: TRBV13; D gene: TRBD1; clone size: few; CDR3 protein: CASSFLTGSSYEQYF; CDR3 DNA: TGTGCCAGCAGCTTTTTGACAGGGAGCTCCTACGAGCAGTACTTC
J gene: TRBJ1-2; V gene: TRBV20-1; D gene: TRBD1; clone size: many; CDR3 protein: CSALSSGGIYGYTF; CDR3 DNA: TGCAGTGCACTCTCTTCAGGGGGGATCTATGGCTACACCTTC
J gene: TRBJ1-5; V gene: TRBV24-1; D gene: NA; clone size: many; CDR3 protein: CATSEKGYGDNQPQHF; CDR3 DNA: TGTGCCACCAGTGAGAAGGGGTACGGAGACAATCAGCCCCAGCATTTT
J gene: TRBJ2-2; V gene: TRBV18; D gene: TRBD1; clone size: NA; CDR3 protein: CASTPGQGPTGELFF; CDR3 DNA: TGTGCCAGCACTCCGGGACAGGGGCCGACCGGGGAGCTGTTTTTT
J gene: TRBJ2-1; V gene: TRBV12-3/TRBV12-4; D gene: NA; clone size: many; CDR3 protein: CASSLRPPGGNEQFF; CDR3 DNA: TGTGCCAGCAGTTTACGACCCCCCGGTGGGAATGAGCAGTTCTTC
J gene: TRBJ2-1; V gene: TRBV6-1; D gene: NA; clone size: few; CDR3 protein: CASNPRGSQNEQFF; CDR3 DNA: TGTGCCAGCAACCCAAGAGGCTCCCAAAATGAGCAGTTCTTC
J gene: TRBJ2-5; V gene: TRBV5-1; D gene: TRBD1; clone size: NA; CDR3 protein: CASSSSGGSGETQYF; CDR3 DNA: TGCGCCAGCAGTTCCTCAGGGGGCTCGGGAGAGACCCAGTACTTC
J gene: TRBJ2-5; V gene: TRBV7-2; D gene: TRBD2; clone size: once; CDR3 protein: CASSLERGPQETQYF; CDR3 DNA: TGTGCCAGCAGCCTCGAGCGGGGGCCCCAGGAGACCCAGTACTTC
J gene: TRBJ1-5; V gene: TRBV7-2; D gene: NA; clone size: many; CDR3 protein: CASSSSDGQPQHF; CDR3 DNA: TGTGCCAGCAGCTCTTCCGATGGTCAGCCCCAGCATTTT
J gene: TRBJ2-1; V gene: TRBV5-4; D gene: TRBD2; clone size: many; CDR3 protein: CASSGLAGLYNEQFF; CDR3 DNA: TGTGCCAGCAGTGGACTAGCGGGCCTCTACAATGAGCAGTTCTTC
J gene: TRBJ2-2; V gene: TRBV27; D gene: TRBD2; clone size: many; CDR3 protein: CASSSLSLADANTGELFF; CDR3 DNA: TGTGCCAGCAGTTCGCTTTCTCTAGCGGACGCGAACACCGGGGAGCTGTTTTTT
J gene: TRBJ2-6; V gene: TRBV30; D gene: TRBD1; clone size: NA; CDR3 protein: CAWGQGPSGANVLTF; CDR3 DNA: TGTGCCTGGGGACAGGGTCCTTCTGGGGCCAACGTCCTGACTTTC
J gene: TRBJ2-3; V gene: TRBV5-6; D gene: TRBD2; clone size: many; CDR3 protein: CASSPTAGVSDTQYF; CDR3 DNA: TGTGCCAGCAGCCCTACAGCGGGAGTGTCTGATACGCAGTATTTT
J gene: TRBJ1-2; V gene: TRBV4-1; D gene: NA; clone size: NA; CDR3 protein: CASSQEYRPSGYTF; CDR3 DNA: TGCGCCAGCAGCCAAGAGTACAGACCGTCGGGCTACACCTTC
J gene: TRBJ1-3; V gene: TRBV7-7; D gene: TRBD1; clone size: NA; CDR3 protein: CASSLGQAGSGNTIYF; CDR3 DNA: TGTGCTAGCAGCTTGGGACAGGCCGGCTCTGGAAACACCATATATTTT
J gene: TRBJ2-2; V gene: TRBV6-2/TRBV6-3; D gene: TRBD2; clone size: once; CDR3 protein: CASSLTSGSGSGELFF; CDR3 DNA: TGTGCCAGCAGCCTTACTAGCGGGAGCGGCTCCGGGGAGCTGTTTTTT
J gene: TRBJ1-5; V gene: TRBV27; D gene: NA; clone size: many; CDR3 protein: CASSSPDQPQHF; CDR3 DNA: TGTGCCAGCAGTTCCCCGGATCAGCCCCAGCATTTT
J gene: TRBJ2-3; V gene: TRBV2; D gene: TRBD2; clone size: many; CDR3 protein: CASRNLLAGRSTDTQYF; CDR3 DNA: TGTGCCAGCAGGAACCTCCTAGCGGGGCGTAGCACAGATACGCAGTATTTT
J gene: TRBJ2-5; V gene: TRBV11-2; D gene: NA; clone size: NA; CDR3 protein: CASSLSPNKARETQYF; CDR3 DNA: TGTGCCAGCAGCTTGAGTCCCAATAAGGCCCGGGAGACCCAGTACTTC
J gene: TRBJ2-2; V gene: TRBV19; D gene: TRBD2; clone size: NA; CDR3 protein: CASSAPDGTSGSHTGELFF; CDR3 DNA: TGTGCCAGTAGTGCCCCGGACGGGACTAGCGGGAGTCACACCGGGGAGCTGTTTTTT
J gene: TRBJ2-7; V gene: TRBV20-1; D gene: TRBD2; clone size: NA; CDR3 protein: CSARDGTSGRTEQYF; CDR3 DNA: TGCAGTGCTAGAGATGGCACTAGCGGGAGAACCGAGCAGTACTTC
J gene: TRBJ2-7; V gene: TRBV3-1; D gene: TRBD1; clone size: NA; CDR3 protein: CASSRAGTGDHEQYF; CDR3 DNA: TGTGCCAGCAGCCGAGCCGGGACAGGGGACCACGAGCAGTACTTC
J gene: TRBJ2-1; V gene: TRBV11-2; D gene: TRBD2; clone size: NA; CDR3 protein: CASSPLKGPSGRHNEQFF; CDR3 DNA: TGTGCCAGCAGCCCACTCAAGGGGCCTAGCGGGAGGCACAATGAGCAGTTCTTC
J gene: TRBJ1-2; V gene: TRBV2; D gene: TRBD1; clone size: many; CDR3 protein: CASSLDREGYTF; CDR3 DNA: TGTGCCAGCAGCCTGGACAGGGAAGGCTACACCTTC
J gene: TRBJ2-3; V gene: TRBV15; D gene: NA; clone size: NA; CDR3 protein: CATSRGGSGSTDTQYF; CDR3 DNA: TGTGCCACCAGCAGAGGAGGGAGCGGCAGCACAGATACGCAGTATTTT
J gene: TRBJ2-2; V gene: TRBV19; D gene: TRBD2; clone size: NA; CDR3 protein: CASSTIAGGRGTGELFF; CDR3 DNA: TGTGCCAGTAGTACTATAGCGGGAGGGCGCGGAACCGGGGAGCTGTTTTTT
J gene: TRBJ1-1; V gene: TRBV12-5; D gene: TRBD1; clone size: many; CDR3 protein: CASGSGQANTEAFF; CDR3 DNA: TGTGCTAGTGGCTCTGGACAGGCGAACACTGAAGCTTTCTTT
J gene: TRBJ2-5; V gene: TRBV18; D gene: NA; clone size: many; CDR3 protein: CASSPGGSPGETQYF; CDR3 DNA: TGTGCCAGCTCACCAGGGGGGTCGCCCGGAGAGACCCAGTACTTC
J gene: TRBJ1-4; V gene: TRBV2; D gene: NA; clone size: NA; CDR3 protein: CASIGESGKEKLFF; CDR3 DNA: TGTGCCAGTATCGGGGAATCGGGAAAAGAAAAACTGTTTTTT
J gene: TRBJ2-7; V gene: TRBV27; D gene: TRBD1; clone size: many; CDR3 protein: CASSLDRGLRYEQYF; CDR3 DNA: TGTGCCAGCAGTTTAGACAGGGGGCTACGCTACGAGCAGTACTTC
J gene: TRBJ2-2; V gene: TRBV19; D gene: NA; clone size: NA; CDR3 protein: CASRGLGELFF; CDR3 DNA: TGTGCCAGTAGAGGGTTAGGGGAGCTGTTTTTT
J gene: TRBJ2-3; V gene: TRBV4-1; D gene: TRBD1; clone size: few; CDR3 protein: CASSQGTGPFGDTQYF; CDR3 DNA: TGCGCCAGCAGCCAGGGGACAGGGCCCTTCGGAGATACGCAGTATTTT
J gene: TRBJ2-6; V gene: TRBV7-3; D gene: NA; clone size: NA; CDR3 protein: CASSLAGTGANALTF; CDR3 DNA: TGTGCCAGCAGCTTAGCAGGGACTGGGGCCAACGCCCTGACTTTC
J gene: TRBJ1-2; V gene: TRBV5-5; D gene: NA; clone size: many; CDR3 protein: CASSPGDQTEGYGYTF; CDR3 DNA: TGTGCCAGCAGCCCGGGGGATCAAACGGAGGGCTATGGCTACACCTTC
J gene: TRBJ1-6; V gene: TRBV28; D gene: TRBD1; clone size: few; CDR3 protein: CASSATGGSTPLHF; CDR3 DNA: TGTGCCAGCAGTGCAACAGGGGGCAGTACACCCCTCCACTTT
J gene: TRBJ2-1; V gene: TRBV2; D gene: NA; clone size: many; CDR3 protein: CASRGGGGAYNEQFF; CDR3 DNA: TGTGCCAGCAGAGGGGGCGGGGGAGCCTACAATGAGCAGTTCTTC
J gene: TRBJ1-1; V gene: TRBV12-5; D gene: NA; clone size: many; CDR3 protein: CASGFPGTEAFF; CDR3 DNA: TGTGCTAGTGGTTTTCCCGGGACTGAAGCTTTCTTT
J gene: TRBJ2-7; V gene: TRBV5-1; D gene: NA; clone size: NA; CDR3 protein: CASSPGEESGEQYF; CDR3 DNA: TGCGCCAGCAGCCCGGGAGAGGAGTCGGGGGAGCAGTACTTC
J gene: TRBJ1-2; V gene: TRBV11-2; D gene: NA; clone size: many; CDR3 protein: CASSGRQGDYGYTF; CDR3 DNA: TGTGCCAGCAGCGGAAGGCAGGGCGACTATGGCTACACCTTC
J gene: TRBJ1-3; V gene: TRBV12-3/TRBV12-4; D gene: TRBD1; clone size: many; CDR3 protein: CASSPTGVSGNTIYF; CDR3 DNA: TGTGCCAGCAGTCCCACAGGGGTCTCTGGAAACACCATATATTTT
J gene: TRBJ1-1; V gene: TRBV6-2/TRBV6-3; D gene: TRBD1; clone size: many; CDR3 protein: CASTPTDRGSEAFF; CDR3 DNA: TGTGCCAGCACCCCAACCGACAGGGGTTCTGAAGCTTTCTTT
J gene: TRBJ1-5; V gene: TRBV11-3; D gene: NA; clone size: NA; CDR3 protein: CASSSTGGLNQPQHF; CDR3 DNA: TGTGCCAGCAGTTCTACGGGGGGACTAAATCAGCCCCAGCATTTT
J gene: TRBJ2-3; V gene: TRBV5-1; D gene: NA; clone size: many; CDR3 protein: CASRWLAKVSDTQYF; CDR3 DNA: TGCGCCAGCAGATGGCTAGCCAAGGTTTCCGATACGCAGTATTTT
J gene: TRBJ2-4; V gene: TRBV30; D gene: NA; clone size: many; CDR3 protein: CAWRETELAKNIQYF; CDR3 DNA: TGTGCCTGGAGAGAGACAGAACTAGCCAAAAACATTCAGTACTTC
J gene: TRBJ1-1; V gene: TRBV6-1; D gene: TRBD1; clone size: many; CDR3 protein: CASSWDRNMNTEAFF; CDR3 DNA: TGTGCCAGCAGTTGGGACAGGAACATGAACACTGAAGCTTTCTTT
J gene: TRBJ2-1; V gene: TRBV9; D gene: NA; clone size: NA; CDR3 protein: CASSVARESYNEQFF; CDR3 DNA: TGTGCCAGCAGCGTAGCACGGGAGTCGTACAATGAGCAGTTCTTC
J gene: TRBJ2-6; V gene: TRBV5-1; D gene: NA; clone size: many; CDR3 protein: CASSYGGSGANVLTF; CDR3 DNA: TGCGCCAGCAGCTATGGAGGCTCTGGGGCCAACGTCCTGACTTTC
J gene: TRBJ2-3; V gene: TRBV6-5; D gene: TRBD2; clone size: many; CDR3 protein: CASSYSGLARPTDTQYF; CDR3 DNA: TGTGCCAGCAGTTACTCGGGACTAGCGCGACCCACAGATACGCAGTATTTT
J gene: TRBJ1-1; V gene: TRBV12-3/TRBV12-4; D gene: NA; clone size: many; CDR3 protein: CASSLRRTFMEAFF; CDR3 DNA: TGTGCCAGCAGTTTGCGGAGGACCTTTATGGAAGCTTTCTTT
J gene: TRBJ2-7; V gene: TRBV7-2; D gene: NA; clone size: NA; CDR3 protein: CASSRVWGRAYEQYF; CDR3 DNA: TGTGCCAGCAGCCGGGTGTGGGGGAGAGCCTACGAGCAGTACTTC
J gene: TRBJ2-7; V gene: TRBV6-1; D gene: NA; clone size: NA; CDR3 protein: CASSEVEQYF; CDR3 DNA: TGTGCCAGCAGTGAAGTCGAGCAGTACTTC
J gene: TRBJ1-2; V gene: TRBV27; D gene: TRBD1; clone size: many; CDR3 protein: CASRFEGQGPIAGYGYTF; CDR3 DNA: TGTGCCAGCAGATTCGAGGGACAGGGCCCCATAGCCGGCTATGGCTACACCTTC
J gene: TRBJ1-1; V gene: TRBV7-9; D gene: NA; clone size: once; CDR3 protein: CASSFQTATTEAFF; CDR3 DNA: TGTGCCAGCAGCTTCCAGACAGCCACCACTGAAGCTTTCTTT
J gene: TRBJ2-5; V gene: TRBV18; D gene: TRBD2; clone size: few; CDR3 protein: CASSPPSGGRETQYF; CDR3 DNA: TGTGCCAGCTCACCACCGTCGGGGGGGCGAGAGACCCAGTACTTC
J gene: TRBJ2-3; V gene: TRBV18; D gene: NA; clone size: many; CDR3 protein: CASSPGRDTQYF; CDR3 DNA: TGTGCCAGCTCACCCGGGAGAGATACGCAGTATTTT
J gene: TRBJ2-3; V gene: TRBV3-1; D gene: TRBD2; clone size: few; CDR3 protein: CASSQDRLAGEADTQYF; CDR3 DNA: TGTGCCAGCAGCCAAGATCGATTAGCGGGAGAGGCAGATACGCAGTATTTT
J gene: TRBJ1-1; V gene: TRBV6-1; D gene: NA; clone size: many; CDR3 protein: CASSSRAATEAFF; CDR3 DNA: TGTGCCAGCAGTTCCCGGGCAGCCACTGAAGCTTTCTTT
J gene: TRBJ1-1; V gene: TRBV6-1; D gene: NA; clone size: NA; CDR3 protein: CASSRPVRGTEAFF; CDR3 DNA: TGTGCCAGCAGTCGACCTGTAAGGGGGACTGAAGCTTTCTTT
J gene: TRBJ2-7; V gene: TRBV5-1; D gene: TRBD1; clone size: many; CDR3 protein: CASSLGQGESYEQYF; CDR3 DNA: TGCGCCAGCAGCTTGGGACAGGGGGAATCCTACGAGCAGTACTTC